The T cell receptor (beta chain) described here comes from a study of cytomegalovirus exposure and HLA in healthy donors (dated by TCRdb to the late 2010s). About the investigation overall: According to an earlier analysis of a few hundred of the donors, 150 million to 200 million T cells yielded 90 million to 130 million unique TCR beta sequences and about 300 Gb of sequence data. High-throughput TCR immunosequencing, statistical association of individual TCRs with disease status, and machine learning were combined to predict cytomegalovirus infection status. Of the roughly 400 genotyped donors, roughly 80% were placed in the genetic ancestry cluster associated with self-reported Caucasian donors. All discovery cohort repertoires had been generated on a single sequencing platform. Besides the first cohort of about 730 subjects, a separate validation cohort made up of roughly 120 different subjects was used. The later analysis used no new phenotypic data to find candidate immune exposures, relying instead on TCR beta sequences and their occurrence across donors. The aim of the study was to test whether cataloging public T cell receptors could identify signatures of past pathogen exposure. A later analysis re-examined previously published TCR beta repertoires from around 670 donors and added high-resolution HLA genotyping to investigate patterns of TCR occurrence. An early release that covered fewer than 800 HLA-typed donors contained approximately 300 gigabases of sequencing data and tens of millions of unique TCR sequences. Roughly five DR-DQ haplotypes were treated as single units for association and clustering because of strong linkage in the cohort. Alongside the repertoire data, information on donor age, sex, ethnicity and CMV serostatus was compiled. The T cell repertoires of about 700 subjects were profiled by immunosequencing and related to cytomegalovirus serostatus. Typing coverage differed by locus: A, B, C, DRB1 and DQB1 were typed in about 629-630 donors, DQA1 in around 500, DPA1 in nearly 610, and DPB1 in around 490. HLA typing covered class I and class II loci at four-digit resolution. On average, 235,054 unique TCR beta nucleotide sequences were sequenced per donor among a few hundred genotyped donors of the cohort, with roughly 18% of those sequences being non-productive. To decide whether each TCR beta V gene segment behaved as functional or pseudogenic, an earlier analysis of fewer than 750 of the donors relied on high-throughput TCR beta sequencing. A later genetic analysis used genome-wide SNP genotypes for about 60% of the roughly 700 donors, treating that subset as a discovery cohort.

Study-level results and caveats: Compared with equally common non-associated chains, HLA-associated TCR beta chains in a later analysis were more clonally expanded and had lower generation probabilities. Three of the identified cytomegalovirus-associated TCR beta chains were confirmed in vitro to be specific for cytomegalovirus antigens. The only immune exposure information available for the cohort was CMV serostatus. Presence/absence analyses assumed roughly uniform sequencing depth across donors, an assumption that may not hold. A group of highly shared sequence variants was considered likely to be a technical artifact of the sequencing pipeline. A further reported finding was that TCR beta sequences accurately predicted the HLA-A and HLA-B alleles for most subjects in the first cohort. Most TCR sequences were seen in very few donors, while some public TCRs were found in many individuals. In a later analysis, most CMV-associated TCR beta chains were found to appear HLA-restricted, with HLA associations seemingly driven largely by CMV exposure. Because the 87-base-pair reads could not distinguish some IMGT-functional V segments, including TRBV6-2 and TRBV6-3, those segments were excluded. An earlier analysis of 587 of the donors showed that most TCR beta V segments appeared in productive rearrangements either about 87% or about 30% of the time, which broadly matched IMGT annotations. The study gave a list of 150 to 200 TCR beta chains associated with cytomegalovirus. According to a later analysis, TCR association rates differed among HLA loci, with DRB1 alleles showing the most associated TCRs and HLA-C alleles showing the fewest. The classifier was reported to diagnose cytomegalovirus status with high specificity and sensitivity in both the original cohort and the validation cohort. In this cohort, only TCR beta chains were sequenced, and detectable features were limited by the absence of alpha or paired-chain data. Because HLA typing was missing for some donors at each locus, association tests included only the typed subset. A later genetic analysis reported fewer N-insertions in productive TCRs among donors in an Asian-associated ancestry cluster than the roughly 670-donor mean. At a false discovery rate of 0.05, a later analysis linked some 17,000 TCR beta sequences to specific HLA alleles. The earlier analysis of 587 of the donors excluded seventeen rarely observed V segments, including chromosome 9 orphons, because counts were too low. Correlated functional status among segregating V segments might be attributable to linkage disequilibrium, but an unknown experimental factor could not be ruled out. Several of the top co-occurrence clusters appeared to be linked to parvovirus B19, influenza, CMV and Epstein-Barr virus, according to a later analysis. V-gene and J-gene trimming of TCR beta chains was associated with a missense DCLRE1C variant in a later genetic analysis, and the association was replicated in an independent cohort. The authors suggested that the approach could potentially be generalized to other disease states and immunological phenotypes. Strong co-occurrence of HLA alleles, especially DR and DQ, made assigning TCR associations to individual alleles difficult.

The cohort comprised more than 550 healthy bone marrow donors. Cohort members were all nominally healthy when sampled, although unrecorded immune exposures were likely present. The donor tested CMV seropositive, placing the donor among the approximately 290 seropositive members of the cohort. A peripheral blood sample was provided by each donor, and peripheral blood mononuclear cells were used for TCR beta sequencing. Genomic DNA extraction from the blood cell samples was performed with the Qiagen DNeasy Blood Extraction Kit. About this clone itself: It lacks a known antigen. Base qualities are not at hand, and no much larger clone is one base apart.

The library was produced with the immunoSEQ multiplex PCR assay. For the multiplex PCR, a mixture combining 60 forward primers for TCR Vbeta segments and 13 reverse primers for TCR Jbeta segments was used. The CDR3 region of rearranged TCR beta genes was amplified from genomic DNA by a multiplex PCR assay. Amplified TCR beta libraries were sequenced as 87-base-pair reads on the Illumina HiSeq System. In the paper's pipeline: A later analysis counted some 74 million unique TCR beta chains across the roughly 700 repertoires, and around 9.9 million of these chains were shared by at least two donors. To remove PCR and sequencing errors, raw reads were error-corrected and collapsed into unique sequences using a nearest-neighbor algorithm that merged closely related sequences. Alignment of CDR3 sequences to IMGT reference sequences was used to assign V, D and J gene segments. For a sequence to be retained, a match of at least six nucleotides to both a V gene segment and a J gene segment was required. Rearrangements were called productive when the CDR3 lacked stop codons and stayed in frame with V and J; all others were non-productive. CDR3 was defined by IMGT convention, running from the second conserved V-encoded cysteine to the conserved J-encoded phenylalanine. Sequences without an unambiguous match to a single V gene segment were excluded from the earlier analysis of several hundred of the donors. An earlier analysis of fewer than 650 of the donors classified V segments as functional when productive rearrangements were above 56.7% and as segregating when the standard deviation between donors was above 5%. To diagnose cytomegalovirus status from the catalog of TCR beta chain sequences, a statistical classification framework was built. In a later analysis, TCR nucleotide sequences were compared against IMGT/GENE-DB human TR gene sequences so that V and J genes could be assigned. The TCRdist pipeline was used in a later analysis to assign CDR3 sequences and most-parsimonious VDJ recombination scenarios. In a later analysis, each TCR beta chain was defined by its CDR3 amino acid sequence together with its V-gene family, and reads lacking a unique V-gene family were excluded. A later analysis removed 550 to 700 highly shared, low-generation-probability nucleotide sequences to deal with suspected cross-contamination and a sequencing artifact. A later analysis calculated a clonal expansion index for each public chain from normalized within-repertoire ranks of inferred template counts. In a later analysis, generation probabilities were computed using a VDJ recombination model fitted to out-of-frame rearrangements, and the results were checked against IGoR. Hypergeometric tests were used in a later analysis to score TCR-TCR, TCR-HLA and TCR-CMV co-occurrence, with a repertoire-size bias correction applied to the TCR pairs. A later analysis estimated false discovery rates by permuting HLA or CMV assignments 20 times. A later analysis grouped co-occurring TCRs with DBSCAN, adding TCRdist sequence similarity when clustering within HLA-allele-positive subsets. Co-occurrence clustering excluded repertoires with fewer than 30,000 or more than 120,000 public chains, plus five with anomalous nucleotide sharing. Imported from immuneACCESS, the table was reduced by TCRdb to in-frame sequences with V and J called. These copies leave out some clones; in studies compared against another copy, an unresolved V gene accounts for under half, and the cause of the remainder is not known. Clonal size and the V and J genes are those of that table, whereas D and trimming came from the DNA. This sample is represented by 130,000 or so clones; about 75% of them were singletons. In total, the top ten clones hold 2.5% to 3.5% of the sample.

CDR1 and CDR2 (LNHDA, SQIVND) derive from the germline V gene (reference sequence). Trimming costs V 2 bases and J 2 bases, and their ends lie 8 bases apart. From the cysteine up to the phenylalanine, the CDR3 has a length of 14 residues. Only CDR3 DNA is held: 42 bases, read in frame from base 1. The chain is assembled from TRBV19 and TRBJ2-3, with the D gene not clear enough to name. The sequenced sample was PBMCs. This receptor was taken from a woman between 35 and 50 years old in good health and CMV-seropositive. The DNA sequence reads TGTGCCAGTAGTATACAGGCCTACACAGATACGCAGTATTTT. Its coded protein is CASSIQAYTDTQYF.